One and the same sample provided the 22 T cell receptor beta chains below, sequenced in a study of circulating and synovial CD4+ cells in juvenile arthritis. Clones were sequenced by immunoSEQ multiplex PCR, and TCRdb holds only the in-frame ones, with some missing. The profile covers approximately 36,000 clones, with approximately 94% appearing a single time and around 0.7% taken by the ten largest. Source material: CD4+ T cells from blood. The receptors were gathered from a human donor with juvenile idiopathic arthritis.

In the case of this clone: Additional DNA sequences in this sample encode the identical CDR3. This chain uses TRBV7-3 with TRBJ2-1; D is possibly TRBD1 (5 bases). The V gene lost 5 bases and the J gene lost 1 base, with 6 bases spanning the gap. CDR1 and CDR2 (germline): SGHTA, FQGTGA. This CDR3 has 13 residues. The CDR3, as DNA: TGTGCCAGCAGCCCAGGGTCCTACAATGAGCAGTTCTTC. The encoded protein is CASSPGSYNEQFF.

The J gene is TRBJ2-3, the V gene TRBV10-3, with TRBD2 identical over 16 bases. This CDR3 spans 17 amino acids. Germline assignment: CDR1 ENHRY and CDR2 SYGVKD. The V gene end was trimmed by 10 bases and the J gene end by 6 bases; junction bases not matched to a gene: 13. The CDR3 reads CASGTSGGAEILDTQYF. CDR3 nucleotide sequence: TGTGCCAGCGGGACTAGCGGGGGGGCCGAGATTCTGGATACGCAGTATTTT.

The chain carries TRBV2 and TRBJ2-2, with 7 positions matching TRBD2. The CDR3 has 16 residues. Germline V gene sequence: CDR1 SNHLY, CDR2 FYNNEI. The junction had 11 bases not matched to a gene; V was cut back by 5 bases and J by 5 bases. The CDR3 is CASSPERGLTTGELFF. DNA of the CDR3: TGTGCCAGCAGTCCAGAGCGGGGTCTCACGACCGGGGAGCTGTTTTTT.

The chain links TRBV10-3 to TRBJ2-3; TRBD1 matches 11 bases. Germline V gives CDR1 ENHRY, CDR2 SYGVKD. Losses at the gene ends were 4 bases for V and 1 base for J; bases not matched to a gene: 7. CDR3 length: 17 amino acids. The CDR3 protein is CAISGHQGQGGTDTQYF. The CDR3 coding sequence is TGTGCCATCAGTGGGCACCAGGGACAGGGGGGCACAGATACGCAGTATTTT.

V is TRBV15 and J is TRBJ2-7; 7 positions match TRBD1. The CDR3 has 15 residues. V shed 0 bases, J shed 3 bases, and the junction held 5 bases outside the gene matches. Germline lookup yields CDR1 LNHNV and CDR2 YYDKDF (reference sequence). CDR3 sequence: CATSRETGTRYEQYF. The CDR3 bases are TGTGCCACCAGCAGAGAGACAGGGACCCGCTACGAGCAGTACTTC.

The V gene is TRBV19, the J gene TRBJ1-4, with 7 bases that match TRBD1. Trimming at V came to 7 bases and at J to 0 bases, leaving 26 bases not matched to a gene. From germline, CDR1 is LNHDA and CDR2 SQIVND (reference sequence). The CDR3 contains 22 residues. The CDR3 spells CASKGGMGRFRGPRATNEKLFF. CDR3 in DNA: TGTGCCAGTAAAGGAGGCATGGGTCGCTTTAGGGGGCCACGTGCAACTAATGAAAAACTGTTTTTT.

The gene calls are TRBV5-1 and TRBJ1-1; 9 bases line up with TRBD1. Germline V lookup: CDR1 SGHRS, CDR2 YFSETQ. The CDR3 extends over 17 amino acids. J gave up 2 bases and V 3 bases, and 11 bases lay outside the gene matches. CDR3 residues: CASSSSSDRGINTEAFF. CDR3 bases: TGCGCCAGCAGCTCTAGCTCCGACAGGGGGATTAACACTGAAGCTTTCTTT.

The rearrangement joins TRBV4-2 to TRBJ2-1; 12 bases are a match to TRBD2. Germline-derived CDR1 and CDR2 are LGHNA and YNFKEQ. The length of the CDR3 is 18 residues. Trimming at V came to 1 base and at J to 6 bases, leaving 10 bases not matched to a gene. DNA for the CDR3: TGTGCCAGCAGCCAAGGTCCCCTAACTAGCGGGGGGTTCAATGAGCAGTTCTTC. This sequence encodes CASSQGPLTSGGFNEQFF.

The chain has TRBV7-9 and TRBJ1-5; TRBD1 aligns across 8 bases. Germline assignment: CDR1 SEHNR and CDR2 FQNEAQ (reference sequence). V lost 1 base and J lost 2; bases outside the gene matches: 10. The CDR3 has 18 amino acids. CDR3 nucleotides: TGTGCCAGCAGCTTAGGAACACAGGGGGGACGTGGCAATCAGCCCCAGCATTTT. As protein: CASSLGTQGGRGNQPQHF.

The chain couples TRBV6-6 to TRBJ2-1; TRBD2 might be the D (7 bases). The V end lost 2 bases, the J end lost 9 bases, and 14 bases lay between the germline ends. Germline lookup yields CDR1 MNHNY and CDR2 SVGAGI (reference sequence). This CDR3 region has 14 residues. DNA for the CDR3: TGTGCCAGCAGTTACGTTGGCGGGGGCGGTGAGCAGTTCTTC. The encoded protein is CASSYVGGGGEQFF.

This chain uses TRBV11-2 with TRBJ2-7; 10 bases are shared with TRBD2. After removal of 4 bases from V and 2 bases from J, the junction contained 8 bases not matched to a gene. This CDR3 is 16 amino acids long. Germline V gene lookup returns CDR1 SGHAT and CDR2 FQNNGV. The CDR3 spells CASSSFRLAGTYEQYF. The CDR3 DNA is TGTGCCAGCAGCTCATTTAGACTAGCGGGCACCTACGAGCAGTACTTC.

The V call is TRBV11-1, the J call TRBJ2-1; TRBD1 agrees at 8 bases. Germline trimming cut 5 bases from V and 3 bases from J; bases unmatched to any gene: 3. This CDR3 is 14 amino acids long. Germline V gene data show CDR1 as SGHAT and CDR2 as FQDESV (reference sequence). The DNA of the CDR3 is TGTGCCAGCAGCCCGGACAGGGTCTACAATGAGCAGTTCTTC. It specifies CASSPDRVYNEQFF.

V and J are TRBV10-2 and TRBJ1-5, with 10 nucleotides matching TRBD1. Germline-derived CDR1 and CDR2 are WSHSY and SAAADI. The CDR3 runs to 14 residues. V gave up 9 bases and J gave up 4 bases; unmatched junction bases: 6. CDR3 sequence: CARTGQGNNQPQHF. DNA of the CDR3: TGCGCCAGAACGGGACAGGGGAATAATCAGCCCCAGCATTTT.

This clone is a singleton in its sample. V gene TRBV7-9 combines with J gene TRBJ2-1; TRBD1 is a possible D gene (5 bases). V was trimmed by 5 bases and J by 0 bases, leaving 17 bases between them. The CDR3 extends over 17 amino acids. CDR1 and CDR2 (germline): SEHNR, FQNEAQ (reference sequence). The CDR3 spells CASSGQGLGSSYNEQFF. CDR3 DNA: TGTGCCAGCAGCGGCCAGGGTCTGGGCAGCTCCTACAATGAGCAGTTCTTC. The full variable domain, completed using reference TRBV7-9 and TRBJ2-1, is DTGVSQNPRHKITKRGQNVTFRCDPISEHNRLYWYRQTLGQGPEFLTYFQNEAQLEKSRLLSDRFSAERPKGSFSTLEIQRTEQGDSAMYLCASSGQGLGSSYNEQFFGPGTRLTVL.

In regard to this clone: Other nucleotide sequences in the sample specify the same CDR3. The CDR3: CAISDFARGRDSPLHF. DNA of the CDR3: TGTGCCATCAGTGATTTCGCCAGGGGGCGGGATTCACCCCTCCACTTT. The chain recombines TRBV10-3 with TRBJ1-6; TRBD1 matches 8 bases. The CDR3 loop spans 16 amino acids. Germline CDR1 is ENHRY and CDR2 is SYGVKD. Unmatched junction bases numbered 9, after V lost 3 bases and J lost 8 bases.

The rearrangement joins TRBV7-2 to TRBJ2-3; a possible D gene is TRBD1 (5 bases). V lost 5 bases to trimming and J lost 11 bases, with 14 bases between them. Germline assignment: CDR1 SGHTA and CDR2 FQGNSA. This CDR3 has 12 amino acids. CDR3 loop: CASSPAVGEQYF. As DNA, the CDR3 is TGTGCCAGCAGCCCGGCTGTAGGGGAGCAGTATTTT.

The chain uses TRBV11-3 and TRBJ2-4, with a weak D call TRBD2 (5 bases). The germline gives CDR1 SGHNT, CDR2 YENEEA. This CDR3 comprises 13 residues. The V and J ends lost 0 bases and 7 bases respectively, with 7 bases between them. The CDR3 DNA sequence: TGTGCCAGCAGCTTAGATACGGGGAACATTCAGTACTTC. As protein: CASSLDTGNIQYF. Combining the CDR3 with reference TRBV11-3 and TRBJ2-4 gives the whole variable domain EAGVVQSPRYKIIEKKQPVAFWCNPISGHNTLYWYLQNLGQGPELLIRYENEEAVDDSQLPKDRFSAERLKGVDSTLKIQPAELGDSAVYLCASSLDTGNIQYFGAGTRLSVL.

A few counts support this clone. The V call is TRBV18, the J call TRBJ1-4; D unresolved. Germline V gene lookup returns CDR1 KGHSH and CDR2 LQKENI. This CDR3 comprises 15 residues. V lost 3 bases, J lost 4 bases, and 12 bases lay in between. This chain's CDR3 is CASSPEIAINEKLFF. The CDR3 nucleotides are TGTGCCAGCTCACCGGAGATCGCAATTAATGAAAAACTGTTTTTT. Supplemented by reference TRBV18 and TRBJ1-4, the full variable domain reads NAGVMQNPRHLVRRRGQEARLRCSPMKGHSHVYWYRQLPEEGLKFMVYLQKENIIDESGMPKERFSAEFPKEGPSILRIQQVVRGDSAAYFCASSPEIAINEKLFFGSGTQLSVL.

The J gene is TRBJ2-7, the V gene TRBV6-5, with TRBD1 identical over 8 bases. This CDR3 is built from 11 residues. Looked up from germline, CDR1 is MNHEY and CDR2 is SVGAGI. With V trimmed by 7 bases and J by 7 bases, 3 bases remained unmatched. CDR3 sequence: CASTRGLEQYF. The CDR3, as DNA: TGTGCCAGCACCAGGGGGCTTGAGCAGTACTTC.

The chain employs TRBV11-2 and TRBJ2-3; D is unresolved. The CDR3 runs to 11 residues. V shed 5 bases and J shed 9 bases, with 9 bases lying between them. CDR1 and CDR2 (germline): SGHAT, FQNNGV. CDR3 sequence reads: CASSQMETQYF. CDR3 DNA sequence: TGTGCCAGCAGCCAAATGGAGACGCAGTATTTT. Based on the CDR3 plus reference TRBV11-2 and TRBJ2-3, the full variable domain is EAGVAQSPRYKIIEKRQSVAFWCNPISGHATLYWYQQILGQGPKLLIQFQNNGVVDDSQLPKDRFSAERLKGVDSTLKIQPAKLEDSAVYLCASSQMETQYFGPGTRLTVL.

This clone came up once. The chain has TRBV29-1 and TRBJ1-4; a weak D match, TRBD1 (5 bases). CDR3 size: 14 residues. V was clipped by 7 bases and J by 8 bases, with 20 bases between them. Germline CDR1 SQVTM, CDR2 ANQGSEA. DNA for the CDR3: TGCAGCGCCGCCGATGGGGGGGTTTTAGAAAAACTGTTTTTT. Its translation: CSAADGGVLEKLFF.

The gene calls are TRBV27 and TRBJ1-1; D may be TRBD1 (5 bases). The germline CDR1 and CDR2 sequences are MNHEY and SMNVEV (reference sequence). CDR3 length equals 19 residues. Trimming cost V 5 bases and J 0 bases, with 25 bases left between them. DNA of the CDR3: TGTGCCAGCAGTCAAAACTTCAGGGCCACAGTCCGTGTGAACACTGAAGCTTTCTTT. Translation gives CASSQNFRATVRVNTEAFF.